A single sample is the source of the 29 T cell receptor beta chains below, sequenced in a study of blood T cells in healthy people across ages. For the second PCR, which ran for about 6 to 12 cycles, a sample-barcoded 5' primer and a J-beta primer mix were used. TCRdb fed the 5' RACE reads into MiXCR, producing one record per CDR3 protein. The sample comprises 600,000 to 1,000,000 distinct CDR3 sequences, 58% of which are singletons, and 22% rests with the top ten. Material: blood. All receptors derive from a man aged 25-45 years in good health.

The CDR3: CASSLGGGITDTQYF. CDR3 bases: TGTGCCAGCAGCTTGGGCGGGGGGATAACAGATACGCAGTATTTT. This chain uses TRBV7-2 with TRBJ2-3, with 8 bases identical to TRBD2. This CDR3 is 15 amino acids long. Per germline, CDR1 SGHTA and CDR2 FQGNSA. Trimming cost V 3 bases and J 3 bases; bases outside gene matches: 5.

This chain uses TRBV5-1 with TRBJ2-5, with a possible D match to TRBD1 (5 bases). CDR3 length equals 15 residues. CDR1 SGHRS and CDR2 YFSETQ come from the germline V gene. Trimming removed 0 bases at V and 4 bases at J, with 13 bases between. This chain's CDR3 is CASSLVNGHSETQYF. The CDR3 DNA reads TGCGCCAGCAGCTTGGTTAATGGACATTCAGAGACCCAGTACTTC.

This chain joins TRBV10-3 and TRBJ2-1; the D is unclear. Germline-derived CDR1 and CDR2 are ENHRY and SYGVKD. Trimming pared 8 bases from V and 7 bases from J, leaving 12 bases between. The length of the CDR3 is 12 residues. The CDR3 is CAIESPENEQFF. CDR3 sequence (DNA): TGTGCCATCGAGTCTCCGGAGAATGAGCAGTTCTTC.

This chain uses TRBV21-1 with TRBJ2-4; the D call in the table, TRBD1, was not verified against the DNA. The J call could be wrong; TRBJ2-7 is a better fit for the DNA end. TRBV21-1 is described as a pseudogene. This CDR3 spans 15 amino acids. As DNA, the CDR3 is TGTGCCAGCAGCATACCAGACGTCCCTCGGAACGAGCAGTACTTC. Translated: CASSIPDVPRNEQYF.

This chain links TRBV12-3 or TRBV12-4 with TRBJ2-3; TRBD2 matches 9 bases. The CDR3 has 14 amino acids. J gave up 4 bases and V 6 bases, and 5 bases lay outside the gene matches. CDR3 DNA: TGTGCCAGCAGGATTAGCGGGGGAGCAGATACGCAGTATTTT. Its translation: CASRISGGADTQYF.

To note about this clonotype: A read error may account for a junction end that differs from germline. V gene TRBV10-2 combines with J gene TRBJ2-1, with no clear D. CDR3 size: 13 residues. Per the germline V gene, CDR1 is WSHSY and CDR2 is SAAADI. CDR3 in amino acids: CASTLVPYSEQFF. For the CDR3, the DNA is TGCGCCAGCACCCTAGTCCCCTACAGTGAGCAGTTCTTC.

The J gene is TRBJ1-2, the V gene TRBV29-1; D is unclear. The CDR3 totals 12 residues. V dropped 4 bases and J dropped 1 base, with 7 bases sitting between them. Germline V gene lookup returns CDR1 SQVTM and CDR2 ANQGSEA. CDR3 protein: CSVAEVNYGYTF. CDR3 DNA sequence: TGCAGCGTTGCTGAGGTTAACTATGGCTACACCTTC.

There are a few counts of this clonotype. The V gene is TRBV29-1, the J gene TRBJ2-1, with a possible D match to TRBD2 (5 bases). Per germline, CDR1 SQVTM and CDR2 ANQGSEA. The CDR3 extends over 13 amino acids. V was clipped by 6 bases and J by 6 bases, with 15 bases between them. The CDR3 sequence: CSVVQRQFNEQFF. CDR3 bases: TGCAGCGTAGTGCAGCGGCAATTCAATGAGCAGTTCTTC.

This clonotype was counted only a few times. The chain combines TRBV20-1 with TRBJ2-7; D ambiguous. This CDR3 contains 14 residues. The germline gives CDR1 DFQATT, CDR2 SNEGSKA (reference sequence). Deletions cut 0 bases from V and 0 bases from J, with 9 bases between. The DNA for the CDR3 is TGCAGTGCTAGAGATAGGGTCGACTCCTACGAGCAGTACTTC. This gives the protein CSARDRVDSYEQYF.

This chain links TRBV25-1 with TRBJ2-5; no clear D. The CDR3 length is 15 residues. V lost 1 base to trimming and J lost 0 bases, with 9 bases between them. Germline V CDR1 and CDR2: MGHDK, SYGVNS. The CDR3 spells CASSELEAYQETQYF. CDR3 DNA: TGTGCCAGCAGTGAATTGGAAGCTTACCAAGAGACCCAGTACTTC.

J is TRBJ2-1 and V is TRBV7-7; D unresolved. The CDR3 is 15 amino acids. Trimming removed 0 bases at V and 13 bases at J, with 19 bases between. Germline assignment: CDR1 SSHAT and CDR2 FNYEAQ (reference sequence). The DNA of the CDR3 is TGTGCCAGCAGCTTAGCGCCACAAATGCAAGAGACCCAGTTCTTC. This gives the protein CASSLAPQMQETQFF.

This chain uses TRBV7-9 with TRBJ2-1; 12 bases agree with TRBD2. The trim removed 9 bases at V and 7 bases at J, leaving 7 bases unmatched. Germline assignment: CDR1 SEHNR and CDR2 FQNEAQ (reference sequence). The CDR3 is 14 amino acids. As DNA, the CDR3 is TGTGCCAGTGAGACTAGCGGGGGCTGGAATGAGCAGTTCTTC. Translated: CASETSGGWNEQFF.

J is TRBJ1-2 and V is TRBV7-6; 7 nucleotides line up with TRBD1. Trimming cost V 1 base and J 8 bases; bases outside gene matches: 13. Germline lookup yields CDR1 SGHVS and CDR2 FNYEAQ. The CDR3 is made up of 16 amino acids. The CDR3 is CASSLGQGLLSEGYTF. CDR3 sequence (DNA): TGTGCCAGCAGCTTAGGACAGGGCCTCCTTTCGGAGGGCTACACCTTC.

The V and J genes are TRBV5-1 and TRBJ2-7; 7 bases align to TRBD2. The DNA matches TRBJ2-5 better at its end, which makes the J call doubtful. Germline CDR1 reads SGHRS; CDR2 reads YFSETQ. The CDR3 has 15 amino acids. CDR3 sequence (DNA): TGCGCCAGCAGAAGGGAGGGGTCCCAAGCGGAGACCCAGTACTTC. Protein sequence: CASRREGSQAETQYF.

As DNA, the CDR3 is TGTGCCAGCAGCTTAGCGGACAGGGCCCCTCCTTACAATGAGCAGTTCTTC. Encoded protein: CASSLADRAPPYNEQFF. The chain has TRBV7-9 and TRBJ2-1, with 8 nucleotides matching TRBD1. V shed 0 bases, J shed 4 bases, and the junction held 8 bases outside the gene matches. Germline-derived CDR1 and CDR2 are SEHNR and FQNEAQ (reference sequence). The CDR3 covers 17 residues.

This clonotype appeared many times. V and J are TRBV11-3 and TRBJ2-1; 9 nucleotides line up with TRBD2. Germline lookup yields CDR1 SGHNT and CDR2 YENEEA. V shed 3 bases, J shed 10 bases, and the junction held 10 bases outside the gene matches. The CDR3 length is 15 residues. CDR3 sequence reads: CASSFGREGQREQFF. DNA for the CDR3: TGTGCCAGCAGCTTTGGGCGGGAGGGCCAACGAGAGCAGTTCTTC.

This clonotype has a single count. The gene calls are TRBV6-5 and TRBJ2-1; no clear D gene. The DNA matches TRBJ2-7 better at its end, which makes the J call doubtful. The CDR3 length is 16 residues. The germline V gene has CDR1 MNHEY and CDR2 SVGAGI. CDR3 sequence reads: CASSYTPRSSYNEQYF. Written as DNA, the CDR3 is TGTGCCAGCAGTTACACCCCCCGGAGCTCCTACAATGAGCAGTACTTC.

The genes are TRBV7-2 and TRBJ1-5; the D is unclear. The CDR3 is 15 amino acids. V dropped 1 base and J dropped 3 bases, with 10 bases sitting between them. CDR1 is SGHTA and CDR2 is FQGNSA in the germline V gene. CDR3 nucleotides: TGTGCCAGCAGCTTAGGAGGGATATACAATCAGCCCCAGCATTTT. It encodes CASSLGGIYNQPQHF.

Worth noting for this clonotype: One end of the junction is discordant with germline, which a read error may explain. The rearrangement joins TRBV27 to TRBJ2-7; 13 bases fit TRBD2. The CDR3 has 15 residues. Germline V gene sequence: CDR1 MNHEY, CDR2 SMNVEV (reference sequence). In DNA form, the CDR3 reads TGTGCCAACAGTTCTCGACTAGCGGGAGGCTACGAGCAGTACTTC. Its protein is CANSSRLAGGYEQYF.

The chain links TRBV20-1 to TRBJ2-1, with 8 nucleotides matching TRBD1. CDR3 length equals 15 residues. CDR1 is DFQATT, CDR2 SNEGSKA, per germline (reference sequence). V shed 5 bases and J 6 bases; nucleotides not matched to a gene: 12. The CDR3 here is CSAAAGGTGLNEQFF. In DNA form, the CDR3 reads TGCAGTGCTGCCGCCGGTGGGACAGGTCTCAATGAGCAGTTCTTC.

The chain employs TRBV20-1 and TRBJ2-5, with 7 bases fitting TRBD2. The CDR3 consists of 15 residues. Looked up from germline, CDR1 is DFQATT and CDR2 is SNEGSKA (reference sequence). V dropped 3 bases and J dropped 4; count of bases not matched to a gene: 11. Written as DNA, the CDR3 is TGCAGTGCTAGGCTAGCGGCTCATTTGGGAGAGACCCAGTACTTC. Residues: CSARLAAHLGETQYF.

This clonotype was detected a few times. The rearrangement uses TRBV12-5 and TRBJ1-2; D is undetermined. The CDR3 is made up of 12 amino acids. Between the trimmed V and J ends, which lost 6 bases and 4 bases, there was a span of 9 bases. Germline values: CDR1 LGHNT, CDR2 FRNRAP. CDR3 sequence reads: CASGVMGYGYTF. The CDR3 DNA reads as TGTGCTAGTGGAGTAATGGGCTATGGCTACACCTTC.

This chain uses TRBV12-3 or TRBV12-4 with TRBJ2-7; D is possibly TRBD1 (5 bases). The CDR3 is made up of 16 amino acids. V was cut by 1 base and J by 0 bases, with 13 bases left in between. CDR3 sequence reads: CASSLVYRSGSYEQYF. CDR3 coding DNA: TGTGCCAGCAGTTTAGTGTACAGGTCCGGCTCCTACGAGCAGTACTTC.

This chain uses TRBV6-5 with TRBJ1-2; no clear D. The germline V gene has CDR1 MNHEY and CDR2 SVGAGI. V lost 0 bases and J lost 6, with 11 bases in between. This CDR3 has 14 amino acids. Here the CDR3 DNA reads TGTGCCAGCAGTTACTCTAGGGTATTTGATGGCTACACCTTC. It specifies CASSYSRVFDGYTF.

The table lists this clonotype with a few counts. The chain employs TRBV29-1 and TRBJ1-2; TRBD1 aligns across 10 bases. V was clipped by 5 bases and J by 4 bases; unmatched bases: 4. Germline loops: CDR1 SQVTM, CDR2 ANQGSEA. CDR3 length: 13 amino acids. The CDR3 reads CSVTTGGVYGYTF. The DNA for the CDR3 is TGCAGCGTTACGACAGGGGGCGTCTATGGCTACACCTTC.

V is TRBV30 and J is TRBJ2-6; 8 bases are a match to TRBD1. CDR3 length equals 16 residues. V dropped 1 base and J dropped 1; count of bases not matched to a gene: 3. Germline assignment: CDR1 GTSNPN and CDR2 SVGIG (reference sequence). In DNA form, the CDR3 reads TGTGCCTGGAGTGGGACAGGGTTGTCTGGGGCCAACGTCCTGACTTTC. Protein: CAWSGTGLSGANVLTF.

The V and J genes are TRBV28 and TRBJ2-1; D is possibly TRBD2 (6 bases). Germline loops: CDR1 MDHEN, CDR2 SYDVKM. The CDR3 sequence is 13 residues long. Trimming shortened V by 8 bases and J by 10 bases, and 18 bases separated the two germline ends. CDR3 loop: CASESAGLAEQFF. The CDR3 DNA sequence: TGTGCCAGCGAGTCGGCGGGGCTTGCGGAGCAGTTCTTC.

This clonotype turned up a few times. The genes are TRBV29-1 and TRBJ2-6, with D unclear. Germline V gene sequence: CDR1 SQVTM, CDR2 ANQGSEA. Between the trimmed V and J ends, which lost 3 bases and 0 bases, there was a span of 3 bases. This CDR3 contains 13 residues. CDR3 sequence: CSVEDSGANVLTF. The CDR3 nucleotides are TGCAGCGTTGAGGACTCTGGGGCCAACGTCCTGACTTTC.

The chain links TRBV3-1 to TRBJ1-5; D perhaps matches TRBD1 (6 bases). The CDR3 spans 15 residues. The V end was cut by 1 base, the J end by 9 bases, with 16 bases between. Per the germline V gene, CDR1 is LGHDT and CDR2 is YNNKEL (reference sequence). The CDR3 DNA follows: TGTGCCAGCAGCCAAGGGGGGCAAGGGGCCGGGCCCCAGCATTTT. As protein: CASSQGGQGAGPQHF.